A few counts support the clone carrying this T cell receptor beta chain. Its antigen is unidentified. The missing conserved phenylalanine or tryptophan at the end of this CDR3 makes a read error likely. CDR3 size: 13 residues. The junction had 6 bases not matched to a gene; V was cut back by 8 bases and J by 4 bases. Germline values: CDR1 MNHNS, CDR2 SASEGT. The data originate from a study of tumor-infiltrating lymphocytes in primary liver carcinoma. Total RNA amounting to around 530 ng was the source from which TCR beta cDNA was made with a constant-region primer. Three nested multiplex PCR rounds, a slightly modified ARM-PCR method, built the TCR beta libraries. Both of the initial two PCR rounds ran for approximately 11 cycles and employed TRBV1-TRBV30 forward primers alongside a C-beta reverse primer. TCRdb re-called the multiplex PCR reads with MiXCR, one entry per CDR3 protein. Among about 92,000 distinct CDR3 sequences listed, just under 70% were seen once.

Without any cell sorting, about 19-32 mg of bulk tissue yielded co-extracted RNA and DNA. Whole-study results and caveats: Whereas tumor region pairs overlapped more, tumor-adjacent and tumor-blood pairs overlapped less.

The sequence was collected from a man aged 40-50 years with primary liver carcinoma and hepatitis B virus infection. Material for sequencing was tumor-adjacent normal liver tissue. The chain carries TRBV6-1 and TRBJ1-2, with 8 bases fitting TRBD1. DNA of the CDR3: TGTGCCAGCGAGACAGGGGAGATCTATGGCTACACCCTC. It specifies CASETGEIYGYTL.